This TCR beta chain was documented in a study of blood T cell repertoires in COVID-19. Study summary: Nucleic acid was either cDNA or gDNA, and it came from T cells, B-cell-depleted T cells, or PBMCs.

Original handling: Cell counts per sample came from amplifying reference gene primers. Only in-frame clones appear in the TCRdb table, and some are missing; sequencing was by immunoSEQ multiplex PCR. V and J calls and clone size come straight from that table; D and trimming were deduced from the DNA. The table lists about 190,000 clones, more than 60% of them singletons. The CDR3 spans 15 residues. With 2 bases removed from V and 4 bases from J, the gap between germline ends came to 12 bases. Germline CDR1 MNHNS, CDR2 SASEGT. V and J are TRBV6-1 and TRBJ2-1, with D perhaps matching TRBD2 (6 bases). The sequence was collected from a woman aged 50 to 60 with acute or convalescent COVID-19. Sequenced input: peripheral blood. CDR3: CASSERRGAYNEQFF. Here the CDR3 DNA reads TGTGCCAGCAGTGAACGGCGCGGGGCGTACAATGAGCAGTTCTTC.